These T cell receptor beta chains were read from a single sample in a study of T-cell memory formation after mild COVID-19. MiXCR, run by TCRdb on the 5' RACE reads, gives a single entry per CDR3 protein. The table records about 310,000 distinct CDR3 sequences, around a sixth of them present only once. The specimen was PBMCs or a T cell subset sorted from them (not recorded which). Receptors originate from a man in his late teens or twenties who had mild COVID-19 (a few samples of this study predate the infection). Cell type and time point are not known. Both conserved end residues are trimmed from each CDR3. The order of the fields is clone size, J gene, V gene, CDR3 protein. Size is omitted from some rows. Given values are once, few, many or a class for expanded clones.

few	TRBJ1-2	TRBV3-1	ASSQVRGDGYT
once	TRBJ1-2	TRBV10-3	AISPAPDSYGYT
many	TRBJ2-7	TRBV3-1	ASSQDRFGDEQY
.	TRBJ1-1	TRBV20-1	SARDWTGRGDTEAF
.	TRBJ2-3	TRBV5-1	ASSLAAVTGTDTQY
.	TRBJ2-1	TRBV7-2	ASSFGISYNEQF
few	TRBJ1-1	TRBV5-1	ASSLNRPNTEAF
.	TRBJ1-5	TRBV2	ASTIETPFSNQPQH
.	TRBJ2-5	TRBV7-2	ASSFGGGIQETQY
.	TRBJ2-3	TRBV7-9	ASSAPTGDTQY
few	TRBJ2-1	TRBV4-3	ASSQDEGAGNEQF
few	TRBJ1-2	TRBV6-5	ASSPQTGLYGYT
few	TRBJ1-5	TRBV5-1	ASSLDGGWQPQH
.	TRBJ1-1	TRBV4-1	ASSQDLVTLNEAF
.	TRBJ2-5	TRBV4-1	ASSGEVQETQY
many	TRBJ1-2	TRBV20-1	SASALRDTFNYGYT
.	TRBJ2-3	TRBV6-5	ASSYPSSGGDTDTQY
.	TRBJ1-1	TRBV7-3	ASSLWALEGGNTEAF
.	TRBJ2-2	TRBV4-1	ASSQDRGAGELF
.	TRBJ2-7	TRBV10-3	AIRETGVYEQY
many	TRBJ1-5	TRBV5-1	ASSSGLDGVQPQH
.	TRBJ1-1	TRBV29-1	SVRPSTEAF
.	TRBJ2-1	TRBV6-6	ASSSNRFYNEQF
few	TRBJ1-1	TRBV21-1	ASIGDGLNTEAF
.	TRBJ2-7	TRBV5-1	ASSLIGQGASYEQY
.	TRBJ2-5	TRBV10-3	AISGEGGETQY
.	TRBJ2-3	TRBV7-9	ASSLAAGGLTDTQY
.	TRBJ2-2	TRBV20-1	SARAGTDPTGELF
few	TRBJ2-5	TRBV5-6	ASSLALAGSQETQY
.	TRBJ2-5	TRBV19	ASSILSPGGGETQY
.	TRBJ2-1	TRBV7-2	ASSLGSRDRGLDEQF
.	TRBJ1-4	TRBV20-1	SAKSGGEKLF
.	TRBJ1-2	TRBV7-2	ASSLAEGTVNGYT
.	TRBJ1-6	TRBV5-1	ASSDGGRNSPLH
few	TRBJ1-3	TRBV7-9	ASSPDEATIY
.	TRBJ2-7	TRBV9	ASSVAAGAYEQY
.	TRBJ1-6	TRBV6-5	ASSYSTRGFNSPLH
many	TRBJ2-5	TRBV25-1	ASSGSGTGRPEETQY
.	TRBJ1-1	TRBV28	ASRGPNTEAF
.	TRBJ1-1	TRBV6-1	ASSVLRGNTEAF
few	TRBJ2-5	TRBV27	ASSVEMSQETQY
.	TRBJ1-1	TRBV7-9	ASSFGQLNTEAF
.	TRBJ2-7	TRBV12-3/TRBV12-4	ASREGALAHEQY
many	TRBJ2-3	TRBV7-9	ASSFSGQATDTQY
few	TRBJ2-3	TRBV21-1	ASSNEGPTDTQY
.	TRBJ2-3	TRBV20-1	SARDPYSTDTQY
.	TRBJ2-5	TRBV7-9	ASSHGNSRETQY
.	TRBJ2-1	TRBV9	ASSVSGGPVNEQF
few	TRBJ2-7	TRBV5-1	ASSLWEGPEQY
.	TRBJ1-1	TRBV12-3/TRBV12-4	APRRVNTEAF
few	TRBJ2-6	TRBV6-1	ASRHRSSGANVLT
few	TRBJ2-1	TRBV27	ASSSKPSQAEQF
many	TRBJ1-2	TRBV7-9	ASSLVGNYGYT